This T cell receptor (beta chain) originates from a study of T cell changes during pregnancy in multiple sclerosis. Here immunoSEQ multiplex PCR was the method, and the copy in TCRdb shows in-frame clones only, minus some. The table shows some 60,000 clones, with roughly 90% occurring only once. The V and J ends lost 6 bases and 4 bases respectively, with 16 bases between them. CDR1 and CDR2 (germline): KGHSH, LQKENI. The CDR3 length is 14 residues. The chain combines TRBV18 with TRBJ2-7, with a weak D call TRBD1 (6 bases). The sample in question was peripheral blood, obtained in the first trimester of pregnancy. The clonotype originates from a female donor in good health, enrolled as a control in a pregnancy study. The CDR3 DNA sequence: TGTGCCAGCTCGGACCAAGCAGGGGAGTACGAGCAGTACTTC. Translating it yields CASSDQAGEYEQYF.